This record looks at one T cell receptor beta chain sequence and its context. As yet, its antigen is unknown. The CDR3 is 13 amino acids. Germline V gene data show CDR1 as SNHLY and CDR2 as FYNNEI. The V gene lost 4 bases and the J gene lost 5 bases, with 11 bases spanning the gap. The PCR had 60 Vbeta and 13 Jbeta primers. The assay was immunoSEQ multiplex PCR, and TCRdb's table has in-frame clones only and misses some. The sample records more than 150,000 clones, roughly 87% being singletons. This cohort consisted of healthy bone marrow donors. This sample is drawn from a study of cytomegalovirus exposure and HLA in healthy donors. General study results and limits: Association of a missense DCLRE1C variant with TCR beta V- and J-gene trimming was reported in a later analysis. Relative to the approximately 680-donor mean, N-insertions were reportedly fewer in an Asian-associated ancestry cluster in a later analysis. Rarity marked most TCR sequences, yet some public TCRs occurred in many donors.

This sequence was found in a girl in the first two years of life in good health and CMV-seronegative. Sample: PBMCs. The chain employs TRBV2 and TRBJ1-2; no firm D call. The CDR3 bases are TGTGCCAGCAGTGCGTTTTCGGGGTATGGCTACACCTTC. Translated, it gives CASSAFSGYGYTF. The whole variable domain, filled in from reference TRBV2 and TRBJ1-2, reads EPEVTQTPSHQVTQMGQEVILRCVPISNHLYFYWYRQILGQKVEFLVSFYNNEISEKSEIFDDQFSVERPDGSNFTLKIRSTKLEDSAMYFCASSAFSGYGYTFGSGTRLTVV.